This TCR beta chain originates from a study of T-cell reconstitution after alpha-beta-depleted transplantation in children. Study-wide results and limits: Diversity and T-cell counts at one year after transplant derived mostly from new T cells. Surviving recipient T cells and thymic progenitors produced the high day-60 TCRbeta diversity seen in some patients. About two months after transplant, alpha-beta T cells reportedly came from several hundred expanded graft clones.

Unique molecular identifiers tagged the TCRbeta library. TCRdb processed the PCR reads anew with MiXCR; each CDR3 protein has one entry. The repertoire holds 450,000 to 600,000 distinct CDR3 sequences, with about 10% as singletons. Per the germline V gene, CDR1 is LGHNA and CDR2 is YSLEER. The V gene lost 0 bases and the J gene lost 6 bases, with 14 bases spanning the gap. The CDR3 length is 15 residues. Comments on this clonotype: Its antigen remains unknown. One base away lies a much larger clone, so this may be a sequencing read error.

The sequence derives from a child younger than 10 with inherited bone marrow failure, due to receive a stem cell transplant. The chain recombines TRBV4-3 with TRBJ2-5; D may be TRBD1 or TRBD2 (5 bases each). Sequencing was performed on PBMCs, taken before TCRalphabeta/CD19-depleted stem cell transplant. This chain's CDR3 is CASSQDPGKGKTQYF. The CDR3 DNA reads TGCGCCAGCAGCCAAGACCCGGGAAAGGGGAAGACCCAGTACTTC.